This TCR beta chain was profiled in a study of CD8+ T cells in alopecia areata. About the study: In an open-label trial, patients got 5 to 10 mg tofacitinib twice daily.

Isolated RNA was reverse transcribed into cDNA used as the sequencing template. Sequencing used immunoSEQ multiplex PCR; TCRdb keeps in-frame clones, though not all of them. The data hold roughly 180,000 clones, with approximately 60% observed a single time. This CDR3 is built from 16 residues. Germline CDR1 is SGHAT and CDR2 is FQDESV (reference sequence). V dropped 5 bases and J dropped 4; count of bases not matched to a gene: 6. In the case of this clone: Its antigen is still unknown.

The treatment denotes: oral pan-JAK inhibitor, 5-10 mg twice daily. Study-wide findings and caveats: Tofacitinib significantly brought down scalp clonality and expanded CD8+ clones among top 100. A large proportion of expanded lesional clones were detected persisting in scalp and blood during tofacitinib. Patients displayed less clarity in TCR sharing than mice, a finding possibly related to HLA.

The chain couples TRBV11-1 to TRBJ2-2, with 11 nucleotides matching TRBD1. The sample consisted of CD4+ T cells sorted from blood, taken at week 4, from a patient treated with tofacitinib. The receptor's source is a human donor with alopecia areata. The CDR3 reads CASSTGTGGPTGELFF. In DNA form, the CDR3 reads TGTGCCAGCAGCACCGGGACAGGGGGACCCACCGGGGAGCTGTTTTTT.